This record concerns one T cell receptor beta chain sequence. The antigen remains undetermined. This specimen belongs to a study of T cell responses to AZD1222 COVID-19 vaccine. Study findings and constraints: Spike-spanning, vaccine-associated CD4 TCRs were dominant at 160-218 and 743-854. At baseline, seropositivity was found in only a handful of AZD1222 recipients. A rise in Spike-specific TCR breadth and depth followed two AZD1222 doses.

CDR1 MGHRA and CDR2 YSYEKL come from the germline V gene. CDR3 size: 17 residues. V lost 3 bases and J 2 bases, leaving 19 bases between the germline ends. Repertoires were generated with immunoSEQ multiplex PCR, while TCRdb's copy carries only in-frame clones and drops some. This sample has around 130,000 clones, with around 83% found just once. The source is an adult who received the AZD1222 COVID-19 vaccine. Sequencing was performed on peripheral blood, taken 28 days after the second AZD1222 dose. The rearrangement links TRBV4-1 to TRBJ1-1; the D gene is possibly TRBD1 (5 bases). In DNA, the CDR3 is TGCGCCAGCAGCCAGGATACACTCAGCGGGGCTAACACTGAAGCTTTCTTT. This gives the protein CASSQDTLSGANTEAFF.